This entry features one T cell receptor (beta chain) sequence. The antigen remains undetermined. CD4+ T cells from unexposed donors were obtained before the COVID-19 pandemic (2011-2018). The cells were cultured for approximately ten days before CD4+ T cells were isolated. Produced via immunoSEQ multiplex PCR; TCRdb's table is partial and in-frame only. The sample gives about 22,000 clones, about three fifths of which show up once; about 11% is in the top ten. These data come from a study of CD4 T cells in relation to SARS-CoV-2 and coronaviruses. This clonotype was sampled from a human donor in good health. The sequencing sample was made of CD4+ T cells from PBMCs, cultured in vitro.

CDR3 sequence (DNA): TGTGCCAGTAGAACCTCGCAGGGTAATGGGGGAGAGACCCAGTACTTC. Protein product: CASRTSQGNGGETQYF. The chain uses TRBV19 and TRBJ2-5; TRBD1 or TRBD2 may be the D gene (5 bases each). Between the trimmed V and J ends, which lost 6 bases and 4 bases, there was a span of 21 bases. The CDR3 contains 16 residues. Germline CDR1 reads LNHDA; CDR2 reads SQIVND (reference sequence).